This TCR beta chain was sequenced for a study of cytomegalovirus exposure and HLA in healthy donors. As for the study in general: Ancestry clustering placed around 81% of 350 to 500 genotyped donors in the Caucasian-associated cluster. Study-wide results and limits: Presence/absence analysis assumed near-uniform sequencing depth across donors. Within an earlier analysis, most TCR beta V segments proved productive either about 87% or about 30% of the time.

With respect to this clone: Its antigen is not identified.

The CDR3 covers 17 residues. CDR1 and CDR2 (germline): SGDLS, YYNGEE. Deletions cut 2 bases from V and 1 base from J, with 16 bases between. The PCR used 60 Vbeta and 13 Jbeta primers. The repertoire was sequenced with immunoSEQ multiplex PCR; TCRdb's copy has only in-frame clones and lacks some. The sample records 150,000 to 200,000 clones, 60% to 80% being singletons. The chain has TRBV9 and TRBJ1-3; D remains unclear. The specimen sequenced was PBMCs. This receptor was taken from a woman in her forties or fifties in good health and CMV-seropositive. The CDR3 coding sequence is TGTGCCAGCAGCGTGGCGGCAGCGAGGAGTTCTGGAAACACCATATATTTT. It is translated as CASSVAAARSSGNTIYF.